The source of this T cell receptor (beta chain) is a study of shared clonotypes between healthy human individuals. Study observations and caveats: Shared clonotypes across all four donors exceeded non-shared ones in generation probability.

Naive CD8 cells comprised CD45RO-negative, CCR7-positively selected cells, excluding terminally differentiated effector memory CD45RA+ cells. Those who donated were healthy HIV-negative adults, with no recent acute infections or vaccinations reported. Note on this clone: The antigen is unknown.

Method: immunoSEQ multiplex PCR; TCRdb's copy keeps in-frame clones and lacks some. The sample contains about 580,000 clones, 95% to 98% of which appear only once. This clonotype was sampled from a man younger than 40 in good health. The sample was naive CD8+ T cells sorted from blood.

The chain's CDR3 is CASQTGTTYGYTF. CDR3 sequence (DNA): TGTGCCAGTCAAACCGGGACAACGTATGGCTACACCTTC. V and J are TRBV2 and TRBJ1-2, with D perhaps matching TRBD1 (6 bases). Trimming removed 9 bases at V and 5 bases at J, with 16 bases between. Germline V lookup: CDR1 SNHLY, CDR2 FYNNEI. This CDR3 spans 13 amino acids.